This passage covers 5 T cell receptor beta chains from one sample sequenced in a study of blood T cell repertoires in COVID-19. Assay used: immunoSEQ multiplex PCR; TCRdb lists only in-frame clones, some missing. In the table there are about 260,000 clones, about nine tenths of which are singletons. The sequenced sample was peripheral blood. The source is a middle-aged man with active or convalescent COVID-19.

This rearrangement joins TRBV6-5 to TRBJ1-3; D may be TRBD1 (5 bases). The ends were cut back, 10 bases at V and 5 bases at J, with 9 bases in the middle. This CDR3 contains 11 residues. In germline, CDR1 is MNHEY, CDR2 SVGAGI. The CDR3 is CATGLRNTIYF. As DNA, the CDR3 is TGTGCCACAGGGTTGAGAAACACCATATATTTT.

The chain combines TRBV7-9 with TRBJ1-5; 7 positions agree with TRBD1. Germline CDR1 reads SEHNR; CDR2 reads FQNEAQ (reference sequence). The ends lost 1 base at V and 5 bases at J; junction bases unmatched: 2. The CDR3 contains 14 residues. CDR3 DNA: TGTGCCAGCAGCTTAGGACAGGGTGATCAGCCCCAGCATTTT. Amino acid sequence: CASSLGQGDQPQHF. The whole variable domain, remainder taken from reference TRBV7-9 and TRBJ1-5, is DTGVSQNPRHKITKRGQNVTFRCDPISEHNRLYWYRQTLGQGPEFLTYFQNEAQLEKSRLLSDRFSAERPKGSFSTLEIQRTEQGDSAMYLCASSLGQGDQPQHFGDGTRLSIL.

The chain has TRBV6-6 and TRBJ1-5; 11 positions agree with TRBD1. With 4 bases clipped from V and 10 bases from J, the junction kept 9 bases outside the gene matches. CDR1 MNHNY and CDR2 SVGAGI come from the germline V gene (reference sequence). This CDR3 is built from 15 residues. In DNA, the CDR3 is TGTGCCAGCAGTTTGGACAGGGGGCGGCAATTTCCCCAGCATTTT. It codes for CASSLDRGRQFPQHF.

This chain uses TRBV19 with TRBJ1-1, with D possibly being TRBD1 (5 bases). The CDR3 covers 12 residues. The V and J ends lost 4 bases and 11 bases respectively, with 14 bases between them. Per the germline V gene, CDR1 is LNHDA and CDR2 is SQIVND (reference sequence). This chain's CDR3 is CASSTGGNVAFF. As DNA, the CDR3 is TGTGCCAGTAGTACCGGGGGAAATGTGGCTTTCTTT.

The chain joins TRBV19 to TRBJ2-7, with D perhaps TRBD1 (6 bases). There are 13 residues in the CDR3. Deletions cut 9 bases from V and 2 bases from J, with 14 bases between. The germline gives CDR1 LNHDA, CDR2 SQIVND (reference sequence). Here the CDR3 DNA reads TGTGCCAGCCCGACAGGAGCCCCCTACGAGCAGTACTTC. It is translated as CASPTGAPYEQYF.